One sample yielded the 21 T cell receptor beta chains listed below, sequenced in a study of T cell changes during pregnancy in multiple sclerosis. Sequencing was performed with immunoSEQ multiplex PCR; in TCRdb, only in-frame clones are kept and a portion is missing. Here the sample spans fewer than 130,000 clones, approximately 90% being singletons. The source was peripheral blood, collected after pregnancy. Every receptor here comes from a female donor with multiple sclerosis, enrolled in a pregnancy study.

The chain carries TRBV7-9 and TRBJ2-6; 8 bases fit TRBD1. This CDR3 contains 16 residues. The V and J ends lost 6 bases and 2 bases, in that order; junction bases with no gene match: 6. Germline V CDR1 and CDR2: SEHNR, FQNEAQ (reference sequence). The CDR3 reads CASSPGRGPGANVLTF. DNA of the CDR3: TGTGCCAGCAGTCCGGGCAGGGGGCCTGGGGCCAACGTCCTGACTTTC.

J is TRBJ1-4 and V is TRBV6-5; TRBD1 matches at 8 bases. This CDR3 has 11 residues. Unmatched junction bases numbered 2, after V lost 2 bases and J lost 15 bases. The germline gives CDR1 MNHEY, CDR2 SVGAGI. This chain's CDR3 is CASSYQDRVFF. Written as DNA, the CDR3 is TGTGCCAGCAGTTACCAGGACAGGGTGTTTTTT.

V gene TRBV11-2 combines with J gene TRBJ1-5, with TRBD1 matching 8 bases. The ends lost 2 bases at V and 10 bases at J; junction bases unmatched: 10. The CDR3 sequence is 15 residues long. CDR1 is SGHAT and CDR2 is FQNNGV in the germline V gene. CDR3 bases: TGTGCCAGCAGCTTACGGAGTGGGACAGGCGACCCCCAGCATTTT. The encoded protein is CASSLRSGTGDPQHF.

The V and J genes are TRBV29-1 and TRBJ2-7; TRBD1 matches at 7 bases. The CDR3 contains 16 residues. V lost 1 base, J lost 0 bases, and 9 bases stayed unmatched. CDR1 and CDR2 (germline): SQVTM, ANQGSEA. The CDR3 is CSVEGVGQATSYEQYF. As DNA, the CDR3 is TGCAGCGTTGAAGGGGTAGGACAGGCCACCTCCTACGAGCAGTACTTC.

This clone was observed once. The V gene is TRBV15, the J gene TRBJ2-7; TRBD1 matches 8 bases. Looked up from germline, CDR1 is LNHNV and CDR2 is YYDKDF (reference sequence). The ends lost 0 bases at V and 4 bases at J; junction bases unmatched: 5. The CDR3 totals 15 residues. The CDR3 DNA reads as TGTGCCACCAGCAGAGAAGCGCAGGGGGCTTACGAGCAGTACTTC. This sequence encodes CATSREAQGAYEQYF. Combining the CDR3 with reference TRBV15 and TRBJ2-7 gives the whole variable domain DAMVIQNPRYQVTQFGKPVTLSCSQTLNHNVMYWYQQKSSQAPKLLFHYYDKDFNNEADTPDNFQSRRPNTSFCFLDIRSPGLGDTAMYLCATSREAQGAYEQYFGPGTRLTVT.

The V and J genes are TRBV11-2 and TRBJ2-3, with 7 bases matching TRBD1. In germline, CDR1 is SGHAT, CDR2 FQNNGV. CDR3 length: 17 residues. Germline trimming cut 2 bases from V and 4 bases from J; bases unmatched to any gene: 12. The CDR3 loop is CASSLRVPGQRPDTQYF. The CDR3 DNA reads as TGTGCCAGCAGCTTAAGAGTTCCGGGACAGCGCCCAGATACGCAGTATTTT.

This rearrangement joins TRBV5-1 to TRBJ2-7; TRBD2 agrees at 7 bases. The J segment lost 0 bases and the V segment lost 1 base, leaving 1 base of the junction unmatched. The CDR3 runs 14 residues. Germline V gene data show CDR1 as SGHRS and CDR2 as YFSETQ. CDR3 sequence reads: CASSLWDYSYEQYF. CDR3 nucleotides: TGCGCCAGCAGCTTGTGGGACTACTCCTACGAGCAGTACTTC.

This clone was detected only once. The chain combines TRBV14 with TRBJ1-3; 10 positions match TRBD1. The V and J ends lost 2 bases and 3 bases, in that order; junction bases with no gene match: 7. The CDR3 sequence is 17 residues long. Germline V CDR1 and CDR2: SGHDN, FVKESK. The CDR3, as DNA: TGTGCCAGCAGCCAACCCGGGACAGGGGACGTTGGAAACACCATATATTTT. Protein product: CASSQPGTGDVGNTIYF.

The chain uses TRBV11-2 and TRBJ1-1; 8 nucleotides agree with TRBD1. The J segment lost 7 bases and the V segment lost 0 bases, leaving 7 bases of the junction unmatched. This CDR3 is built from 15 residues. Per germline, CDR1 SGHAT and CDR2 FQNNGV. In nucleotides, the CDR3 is TGTGCCAGCAGCTTAGAGAGACAGGGGATTGGTGAAGCTTTCTTT. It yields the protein CASSLERQGIGEAFF.

CDR3 loop: CASWTGHMGTEAFF. The CDR3 nucleotides read TGTGCCAGCTGGACAGGCCATATGGGCACTGAAGCTTTCTTT. The chain couples TRBV19 to TRBJ1-1, with 7 positions matching TRBD1. The ends lost 9 bases at V and 4 bases at J; junction bases unmatched: 11. The CDR3 spans 14 residues. Germline CDR1 LNHDA, CDR2 SQIVND (reference sequence). The full variable domain, rest sourced from reference TRBV19 and TRBJ1-1, is DGGITQSPKYLFRKEGQNVTLSCEQNLNHDAMYWYRQDPGQGLRLIYYSQIVNDFQKGDIAEGYSVSREKKESFPLTVTSAQKNPTAFYLCASWTGHMGTEAFFGQGTRLTVV.

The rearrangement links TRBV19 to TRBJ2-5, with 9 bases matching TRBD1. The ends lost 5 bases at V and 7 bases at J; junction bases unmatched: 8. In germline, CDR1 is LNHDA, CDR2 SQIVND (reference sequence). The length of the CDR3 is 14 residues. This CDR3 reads CASSFNRGQGTQYF. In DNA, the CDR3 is TGTGCCAGTAGTTTCAACAGGGGGCAGGGGACCCAGTACTTC.

CDR3 sequence reads: CASSLDGALQETQYF. The CDR3 coding sequence is TGTGCCAGCAGCTTAGATGGGGCCCTCCAAGAGACCCAGTACTTC. The V gene is TRBV7-9, the J gene TRBJ2-5, with D possibly matching TRBD1 (5 bases). Trimming stripped 1 base from V and 1 base from J, with 10 bases between. Per germline, CDR1 SEHNR and CDR2 FQNEAQ (reference sequence). The CDR3 is 15 amino acids. Drawing the rest from reference TRBV7-9 and TRBJ2-5, the complete variable domain is DTGVSQNPRHKITKRGQNVTFRCDPISEHNRLYWYRQTLGQGPEFLTYFQNEAQLEKSRLLSDRFSAERPKGSFSTLEIQRTEQGDSAMYLCASSLDGALQETQYFGPGTRLLVL.

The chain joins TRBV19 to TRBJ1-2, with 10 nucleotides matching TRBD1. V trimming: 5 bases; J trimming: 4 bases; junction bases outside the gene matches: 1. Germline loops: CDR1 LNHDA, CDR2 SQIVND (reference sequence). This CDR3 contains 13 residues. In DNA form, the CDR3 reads TGTGCCAGTAGTGGGGACAGGGGCTATGGCTACACCTTC. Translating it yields CASSGDRGYGYTF.

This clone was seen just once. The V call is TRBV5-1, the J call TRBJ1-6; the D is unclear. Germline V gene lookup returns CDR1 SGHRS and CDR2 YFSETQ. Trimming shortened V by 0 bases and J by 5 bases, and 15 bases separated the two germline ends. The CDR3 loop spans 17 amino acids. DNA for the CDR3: TGCGCCAGCAGCTTGGCCGGCGGGGTGAGCCATAATTCACCCCTCCACTTT. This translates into CASSLAGGVSHNSPLHF. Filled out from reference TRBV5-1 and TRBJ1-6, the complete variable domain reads KAGVTQTPRYLIKTRGQQVTLSCSPISGHRSVSWYQQTPGQGLQFLFEYFSETQRNKGNFPGRFSGRQFSNSRSEMNVSTLELGDSALYLCASSLAGGVSHNSPLHFGNGTRLTVT.

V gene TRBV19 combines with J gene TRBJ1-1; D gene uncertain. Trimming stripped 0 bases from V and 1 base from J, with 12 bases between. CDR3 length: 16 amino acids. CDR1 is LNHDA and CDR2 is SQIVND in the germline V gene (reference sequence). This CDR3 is CASSIDSLERNTEAFF. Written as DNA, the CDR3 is TGTGCCAGTAGTATAGACAGCCTAGAACGGAACACTGAAGCTTTCTTT.

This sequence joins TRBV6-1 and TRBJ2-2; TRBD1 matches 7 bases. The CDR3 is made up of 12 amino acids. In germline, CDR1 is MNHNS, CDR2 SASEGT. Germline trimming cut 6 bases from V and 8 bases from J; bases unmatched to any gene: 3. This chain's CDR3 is CASSPGGGELFF. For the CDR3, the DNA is TGTGCCAGCAGCCCAGGGGGTGGGGAGCTGTTTTTT.

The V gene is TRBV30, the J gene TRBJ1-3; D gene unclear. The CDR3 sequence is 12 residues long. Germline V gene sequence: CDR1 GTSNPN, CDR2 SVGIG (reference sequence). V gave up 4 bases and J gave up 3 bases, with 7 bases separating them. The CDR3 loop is CAWTAIGNTIYF. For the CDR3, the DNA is TGTGCCTGGACTGCTATTGGAAACACCATATATTTT. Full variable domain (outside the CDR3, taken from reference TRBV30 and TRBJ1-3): SQTIHQWPATLVQPVGSPLSLECTVEGTSNPNLYWYRQAAGRGLQLLFYSVGIGQISSEVPQNLSASRPQDRQFILSSKKLLLSDSGFYLCAWTAIGNTIYFGEGSWLTVV.

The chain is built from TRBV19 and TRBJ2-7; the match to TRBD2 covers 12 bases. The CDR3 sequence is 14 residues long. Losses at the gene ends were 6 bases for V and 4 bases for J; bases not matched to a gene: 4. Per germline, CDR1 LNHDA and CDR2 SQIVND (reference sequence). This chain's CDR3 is CASSLAGGPYEQYF. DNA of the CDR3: TGTGCCAGTAGCCTAGCGGGGGGGCCGTACGAGCAGTACTTC.

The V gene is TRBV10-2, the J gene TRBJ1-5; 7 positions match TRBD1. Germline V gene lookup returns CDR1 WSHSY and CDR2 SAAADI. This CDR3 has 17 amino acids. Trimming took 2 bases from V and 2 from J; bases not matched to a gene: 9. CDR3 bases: TGCGCCAGCAGTGAGGATGACAGGGTTGTTGGCAATCAGCCCCAGCATTTT. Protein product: CASSEDDRVVGNQPQHF.

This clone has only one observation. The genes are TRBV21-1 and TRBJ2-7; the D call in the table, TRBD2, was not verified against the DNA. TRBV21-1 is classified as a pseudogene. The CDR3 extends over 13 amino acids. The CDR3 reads CASRKMSAYEQYF. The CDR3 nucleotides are TGTGCCAGCAGAAAGATGAGTGCCTACGAGCAGTACTTC.

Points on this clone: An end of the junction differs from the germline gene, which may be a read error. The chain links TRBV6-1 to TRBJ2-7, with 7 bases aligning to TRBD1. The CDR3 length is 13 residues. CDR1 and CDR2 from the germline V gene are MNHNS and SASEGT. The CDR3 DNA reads TGTGCCAGCAGTACCGGGACAGCCTACGAGCGGTACTTC. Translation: CASSTGTAYERYF.